This T cell receptor beta chain derives from a study of blood T cells in healthy people across ages. Drawing of peripheral blood yielded 7.5 to 10 milliliters from each donor. Notes on this clonotype: Its antigen is not identified.

Study results and limitations: Donor CMV status was unknown, possibly confounding expanded clonotype changes. Long-lived donors exceeded aged donors in naive CD4+ cells and diversity.

The use of a sample-barcoded 5' primer and a J-beta primer mix characterized a second PCR of 7 to 11 cycles. TCRdb recomputed calls from the 5' RACE reads with MiXCR, one row per CDR3 protein. The table records roughly 700,000 distinct CDR3 sequences, around 48% of them present only once. The sequence was collected from a woman aged 55 to 70 in good health. Sequenced material: blood.

Here the CDR3 reads CASSLDSTGITDTQYF. CDR3 DNA: TGTGCCAGCAGTTTAGATTCGACAGGGATCACAGATACGCAGTATTTT. This chain connects TRBV28 to TRBJ2-3, with TRBD1 matching over 7 bases. Germline V gives CDR1 MDHEN, CDR2 SYDVKM. This CDR3 has 16 residues. Trimming removed 2 bases from V and 2 bases from J; junction bases left unmatched: 7.